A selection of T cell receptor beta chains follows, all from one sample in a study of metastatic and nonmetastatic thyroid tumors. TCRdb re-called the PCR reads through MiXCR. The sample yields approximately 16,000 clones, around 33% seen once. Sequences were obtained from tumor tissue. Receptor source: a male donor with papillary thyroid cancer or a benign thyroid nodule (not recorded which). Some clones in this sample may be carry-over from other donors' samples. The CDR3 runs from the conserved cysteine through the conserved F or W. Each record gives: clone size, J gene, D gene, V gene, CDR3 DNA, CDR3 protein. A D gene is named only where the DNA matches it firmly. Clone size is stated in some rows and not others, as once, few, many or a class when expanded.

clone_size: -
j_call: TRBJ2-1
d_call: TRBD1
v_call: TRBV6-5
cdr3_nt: TGTGCCAGCCGTTCAGTTGCGGGACAGGGGGGCGATGAGCAGGTATTC
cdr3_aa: CASRSVAGQGGDEQVF

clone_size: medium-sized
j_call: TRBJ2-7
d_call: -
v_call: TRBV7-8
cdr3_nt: TGTGCCAGCAGCCCAGGGGCTGGGCGCGAGCAGTACTTC
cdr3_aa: CASSPGAGREQYF

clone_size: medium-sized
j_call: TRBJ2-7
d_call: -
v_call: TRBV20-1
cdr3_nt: TGCAGTGCTAGACAAAGGCCCCTGGGTGGGCAGTACTTC
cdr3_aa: CSARQRPLGGQYF

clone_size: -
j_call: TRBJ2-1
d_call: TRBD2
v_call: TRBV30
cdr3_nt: TGTGCCTGGAGTGTACTCGGCGGGAGGTTTCAGTTCTTC
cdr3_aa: CAWSVLGGRFQFF

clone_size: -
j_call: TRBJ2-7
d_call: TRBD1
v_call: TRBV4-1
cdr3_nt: TGCGCCAGCAGCCAGATAGGGGGGACAGGTTACGAGCAGTACTTC
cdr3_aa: CASSQIGGTGYEQYF

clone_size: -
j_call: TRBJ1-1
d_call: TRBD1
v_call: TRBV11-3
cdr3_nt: TGTGCCAGCAGCGTAGGACAGGGGACGAACACTGAAGCTTTCTTT
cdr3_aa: CASSVGQGTNTEAFF

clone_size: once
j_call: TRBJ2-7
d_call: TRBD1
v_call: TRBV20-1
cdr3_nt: TGCAGTGCTATAGACCCACGTACAGGGGTTTACTACGAGCAGTACTTC
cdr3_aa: CSAIDPRTGVYYEQYF

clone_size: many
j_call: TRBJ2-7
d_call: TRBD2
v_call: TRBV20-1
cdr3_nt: TGCAGTGCTCACGGCCGAACTAGCGGTGACTCCTACGAGCAGTACTTC
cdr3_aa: CSAHGRTSGDSYEQYF

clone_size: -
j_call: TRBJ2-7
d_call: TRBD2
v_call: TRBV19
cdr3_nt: TGTGCCAGTAGTAAATCGACTAGCGGGGCGTACGAGCAGTACTTC
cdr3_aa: CASSKSTSGAYEQYF

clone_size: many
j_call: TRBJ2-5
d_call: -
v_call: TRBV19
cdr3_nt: TGTGCCAGTAGAATCGAGACCCAGTACTTC
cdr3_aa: CASRIETQYF

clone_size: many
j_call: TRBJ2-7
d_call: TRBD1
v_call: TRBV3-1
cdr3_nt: TGTGCCAGCAGCCCACTGCAACGGACAGGGTCCGACGAGCAGTACTTC
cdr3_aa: CASSPLQRTGSDEQYF

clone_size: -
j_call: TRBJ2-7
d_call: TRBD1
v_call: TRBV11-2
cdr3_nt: TGTGCCAGCAGACAACCGGGACAGGGACACGAGCAGTACTTC
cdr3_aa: CASRQPGQGHEQYF

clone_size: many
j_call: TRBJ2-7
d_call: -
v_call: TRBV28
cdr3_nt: TGTGCCAGCCGTCTCCTTGGCTACGAGCAGTACTTC
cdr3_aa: CASRLLGYEQYF

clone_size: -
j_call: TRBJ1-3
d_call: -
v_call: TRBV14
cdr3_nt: TGTGCCAGCAGCCGCCGGGGAGGGACTGGAAACACCATATATTTT
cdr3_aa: CASSRRGGTGNTIYF

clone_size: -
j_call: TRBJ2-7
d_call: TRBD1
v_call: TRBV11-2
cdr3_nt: TGTGCCAGCAGCTCCATTGGGACAGCGGCGGCCTTCGAGCAGTACTTC
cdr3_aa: CASSSIGTAAAFEQYF

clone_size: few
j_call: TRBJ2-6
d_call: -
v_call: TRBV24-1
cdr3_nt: TGTGCCACCAGTGATTCAGGGGCACCTGGGGCCAACGTCCTGACTTTC
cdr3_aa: CATSDSGAPGANVLTF

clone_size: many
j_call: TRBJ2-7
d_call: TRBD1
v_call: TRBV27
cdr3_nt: TGTGCCAGCAGTTCCCTTCCGGGACAGGGCGACTACGAGCAGTACTTC
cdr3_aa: CASSSLPGQGDYEQYF

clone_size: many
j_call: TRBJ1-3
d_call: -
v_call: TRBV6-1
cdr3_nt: TGTGCCAGCACCTTCCTAGGCAGTCAGGCTGGAAACACCATATATTTT
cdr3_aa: CASTFLGSQAGNTIYF

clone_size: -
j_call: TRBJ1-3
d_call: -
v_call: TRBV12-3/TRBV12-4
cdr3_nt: TGTGCCAGCAGTTTGGGCTGGGTGATAGGTACTGGAAACACCATATATTTT
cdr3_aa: CASSLGWVIGTGNTIYF

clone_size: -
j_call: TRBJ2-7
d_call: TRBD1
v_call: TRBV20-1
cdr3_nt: TGCAGTGCTAGAGGGACAGGGGACTCCTACGAGCAGTACTTC
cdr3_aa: CSARGTGDSYEQYF

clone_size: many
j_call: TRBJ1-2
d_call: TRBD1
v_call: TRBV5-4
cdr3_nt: TGTGCCAGCAGCCTTTATCTGACAGGGGAGGACTATGGCTACACCTTC
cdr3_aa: CASSLYLTGEDYGYTF

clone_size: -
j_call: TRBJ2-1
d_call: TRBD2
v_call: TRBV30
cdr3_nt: TGTGCCCGGGGACTAGCAAACAATGAGCAGTTCTTC
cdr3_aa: CARGLANNEQFF

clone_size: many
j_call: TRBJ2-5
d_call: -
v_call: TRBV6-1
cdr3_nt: TGTGCCAGCAGTCGGCGAACAGCCCAAGAGACCCAGTACTTC
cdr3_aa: CASSRRTAQETQYF

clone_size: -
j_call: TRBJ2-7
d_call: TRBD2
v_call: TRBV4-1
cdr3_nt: TGCGCCAGCACTCGGGGACTAGCGGGAGGGCCGTCGGGGGAGCAGTACTTC
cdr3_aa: CASTRGLAGGPSGEQYF

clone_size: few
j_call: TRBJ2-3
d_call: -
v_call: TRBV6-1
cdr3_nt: TGTGCCAGCAGCCCGGGCCCACTAGCAATACAGTATTTT
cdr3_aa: CASSPGPLAIQYF

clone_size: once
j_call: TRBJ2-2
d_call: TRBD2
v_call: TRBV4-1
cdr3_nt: TGCGCCAGCAGCCAAGCGGTGCGGGAGGGCTTCGGGGAGCTGTTTTTT
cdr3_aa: CASSQAVREGFGELFF

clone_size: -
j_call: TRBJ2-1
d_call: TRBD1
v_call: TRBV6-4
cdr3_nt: TGTGCCACCTCCGAACAGGGGGCGGACTACAATGAGCAGTTCTTC
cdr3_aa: CATSEQGADYNEQFF

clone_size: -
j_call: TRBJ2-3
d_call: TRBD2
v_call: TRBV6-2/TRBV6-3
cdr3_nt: TGTGCCAGCAGTTACTCGCAGCGGGGGGTTTTCACAGATACGCAGTATTTT
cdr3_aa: CASSYSQRGVFTDTQYF

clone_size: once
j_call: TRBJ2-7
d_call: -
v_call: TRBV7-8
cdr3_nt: TGTGCCAGCACCTTGGGGGGAGCCTACGAGCAGTACTTC
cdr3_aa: CASTLGGAYEQYF

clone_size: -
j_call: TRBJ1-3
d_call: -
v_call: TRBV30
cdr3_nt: TGTGCCTGGGGGCCCTCTGGAAACACCATATATTTT
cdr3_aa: CAWGPSGNTIYF

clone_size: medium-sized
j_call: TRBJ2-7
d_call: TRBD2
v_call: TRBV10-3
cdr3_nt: TGTGCCATCAGCCCACCTAGCGGGAGGAGCGAGCAGTACTTC
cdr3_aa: CAISPPSGRSEQYF

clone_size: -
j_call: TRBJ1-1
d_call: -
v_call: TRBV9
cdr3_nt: TGTGCCAGCAGCACCGGGCCCATGAACACTGAAGCTTTCTTT
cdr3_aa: CASSTGPMNTEAFF

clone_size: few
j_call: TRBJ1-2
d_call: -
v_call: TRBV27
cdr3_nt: TGTGCCAGCAGTTTATCGGCATATTATGGCTACACCTTC
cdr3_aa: CASSLSAYYGYTF

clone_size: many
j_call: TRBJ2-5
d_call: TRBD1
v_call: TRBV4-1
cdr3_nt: TGCGCCAGCAGCCAAGAAATTCAGGGGGCAGGGGAGACCCAGTACTTC
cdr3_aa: CASSQEIQGAGETQYF

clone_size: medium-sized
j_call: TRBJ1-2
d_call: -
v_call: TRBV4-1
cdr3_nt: TGCGCCAGCAGCCAAGATCACCGGACTAACTATGGCTACACCTTC
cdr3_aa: CASSQDHRTNYGYTF

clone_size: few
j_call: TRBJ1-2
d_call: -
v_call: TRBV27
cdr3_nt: TGTGCCAGCAGTTTAGTGGGGGGGCTTAACTATGGCTACACCTTC
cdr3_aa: CASSLVGGLNYGYTF

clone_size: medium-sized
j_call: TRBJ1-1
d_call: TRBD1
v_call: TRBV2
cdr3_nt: TGTGCCAGCAGTGCGACAGGGAGAGGGGACACTGAAGCTTTCTTT
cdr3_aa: CASSATGRGDTEAFF

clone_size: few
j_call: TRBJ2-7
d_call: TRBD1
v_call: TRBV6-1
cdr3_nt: TGTGCCAGCAGACCCCCCGGGACAGGAAAATACGAGCAGTACTTC
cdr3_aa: CASRPPGTGKYEQYF

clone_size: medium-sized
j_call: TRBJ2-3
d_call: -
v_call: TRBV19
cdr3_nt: TGTGCCAGTAGTATGGGTGGGGCAAGTGATACGCAGTATTTT
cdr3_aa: CASSMGGASDTQYF

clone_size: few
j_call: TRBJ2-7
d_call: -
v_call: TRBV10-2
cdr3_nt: TGCGCCAGCAGTGAGTCTGGCAGGAAATACGAGCAGTACTTC
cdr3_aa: CASSESGRKYEQYF

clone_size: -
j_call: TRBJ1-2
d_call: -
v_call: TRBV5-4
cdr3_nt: TGTGCCAGCAGCTTGGCCAAGAGCATTCTTTCCTATGGCTACACCTTC
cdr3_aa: CASSLAKSILSYGYTF

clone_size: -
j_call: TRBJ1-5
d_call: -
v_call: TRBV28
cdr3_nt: TGTGCCAGCAGTTTAGAGGAGCGGGACTTTGGCAATCAGCCCCAGCATTTT
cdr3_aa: CASSLEERDFGNQPQHF

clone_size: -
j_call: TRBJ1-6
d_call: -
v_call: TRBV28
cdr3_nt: TGTGCCAGCAGGGCGGGGGGGCTCGATAATTCACCCCTCCACTTT
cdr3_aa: CASRAGGLDNSPLHF

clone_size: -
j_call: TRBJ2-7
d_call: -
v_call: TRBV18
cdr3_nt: TGTGCCAGCTCACCTCTTGCCAACATCCGCGAGCAGTACTTC
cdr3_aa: CASSPLANIREQYF

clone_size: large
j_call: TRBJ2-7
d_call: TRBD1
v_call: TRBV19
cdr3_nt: TGTGCCAGTAGTATTGGGACAGATGTTTTTGACGAGCAGTACTTC
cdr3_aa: CASSIGTDVFDEQYF

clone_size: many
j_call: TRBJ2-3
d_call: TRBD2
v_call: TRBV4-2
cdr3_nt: TGTGCCAGCAGCAAACGACTAGCGGGGGGATCCATAGATACGCAGTATTTT
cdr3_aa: CASSKRLAGGSIDTQYF